This T cell receptor beta chain derives from a study of radiation and T cells in renal cell carcinoma. V lost 6 bases and J lost 5; bases outside the gene matches: 5. Germline V gives CDR1 MDHEN, CDR2 SYDVKM. CDR3 length: 13 amino acids. Time point given: blood 4 weeks post-SBRT, at nephrectomy. Treatment given: 15 Gy SBRT to primary tumor, nephrectomy 4 weeks later. Nephrectomy followed 15 Gy stereotactic body radiation by 4 weeks. After SBRT, blood was collected at 2 and 4 weeks, plus baseline. This renal cell carcinoma was of the clear cell type. TCRdb's copy holds only in-frame clones and misses some; the assay was immunoSEQ multiplex PCR. The sample carries around 77,000 clones, approximately 82% recorded once.

V usage is TRBV28 and J usage is TRBJ1-2; 8 bases are shared with TRBD1. The TCR comes from a woman aged 55-70 years with renal cell carcinoma. This sample comprised blood, obtained from a patient whose treatment included radiotherapy and nephrectomy. The CDR3 nucleotides read TGTGCCAGCAGCTGGACAGGGATATATGGCTACACCTTC. This gives the protein CASSWTGIYGYTF.